This T cell receptor beta chain emerged from a study of T cells expressing NK-cell markers. On the study more broadly: Repertoires of TCR beta were obtained from T cells sorted as CD3+CD56+NKG2C+, CD3+CD56+NKG2C- and CD3+CD56-NKG2C+. Findings and limits, study-wide: Expanded NKG2C+ T cell clones were not confirmed as HCMV-specific. A handful of donors had dominant NKG2C+ clonotypes that comprised about 1.0-7.0% of their CD8+ T cells.

The CDR3 is 15 amino acids. Germline CDR1 LGHDT, CDR2 YNNKEL (reference sequence). With regard to this clonotype: Its target is unknown.

Libraries used 5'RACE template switching adding universal primer site and UMIs. For each CDR3 protein, TCRdb gives one entry from its re-call of the 5' RACE reads, without DNA. The listing contains over 350,000 distinct CDR3 sequences. The sequenced material came from blood T cells: a sorted CD56 or NKG2C T cell subset, CD4+ or CD8+ T cells, or bulk PBMC T cells (not recorded which). The TCR sequence derives from a woman between 50 and 59 years old in good health. The chain couples TRBV3-1 to TRBJ2-1. The CDR3 sequence: CASSQLGSRSREQFF.